These 11 T cell receptor beta chains were all obtained from the same sample, sequenced in a study of Ad26.COV2.S vaccination and SARS-CoV-2 variants (dated by TCRdb to about 2021). Libraries came from the immunoSEQ multiplex PCR assay. This immuneACCESS table, as held by TCRdb, lists in-frame sequences with V and J called but not all clones. Of the missing ones, under half trace to an unresolved V gene in checked studies; the others have no known cause. The sample table records roughly 380,000 clones; around 89% of these occur just once. 3.6% of the sample goes to the ten largest clones. This specimen's treatment or condition label, interpreted: around 19 received Ad26.COV2.S at low or high dose, single or two shots; roughly 5 received placebo; per-sample allocation not given. Repertoires of vaccine and placebo recipients were sequenced from samples collected on day 63 after the first injection.

Sequences were derived from peripheral blood, sampled in a trial of Ad26.COV2.S vaccine versus placebo. The receptors shown here come from a person aged 18-65 years who received the Ad26.COV2.S COVID-19 vaccine or a placebo.

This sequence joins TRBV9 and TRBJ2-1; 11 positions match TRBD2. Germline values: CDR1 SGDLS, CDR2 YYNGEE. V was clipped by 2 bases and J by 7 bases; unmatched bases: 8. There are 16 residues in the CDR3. DNA of the CDR3: TGTGCCAGCAGCGTGACGACTAGCGGGGTTGGTAATGAGCAGTTCTTC. Translating it yields CASSVTTSGVGNEQFF.

The chain combines TRBV2 with TRBJ2-5; TRBD2 matches at 8 bases. V shed 6 bases, J shed 1 base, and the junction held 4 bases outside the gene matches. The CDR3 is made up of 14 amino acids. Germline V lookup: CDR1 SNHLY, CDR2 FYNNEI. CDR3 amino acids: CASSETSAQETQYF. The CDR3 nucleotides are TGTGCCAGCAGCGAGACTAGCGCCCAAGAGACCCAGTACTTC.

The chain recombines TRBV28 with TRBJ2-5; TRBD1 aligns across 9 bases. Germline lookup yields CDR1 MDHEN and CDR2 SYDVKM. The CDR3 contains 14 residues. The V and J ends lost 6 bases and 5 bases, in that order; junction bases with no gene match: 7. In DNA, the CDR3 is TGTGCCAGCAGCCTACAGGGGGCGCGGGAGACCCAGTACTTC. Translation: CASSLQGARETQYF.

The rearrangement links TRBV24-1 to TRBJ2-1; 9 positions agree with TRBD1. Germline lookup yields CDR1 KGHDR and CDR2 SFDVKD. The CDR3 has 14 amino acids. V dropped 2 bases and J dropped 12; count of bases not matched to a gene: 7. In DNA, the CDR3 is TGTGCCACCAGTGATTCGGGACAGGGAGGGAGGCAGTTCTTC. Protein: CATSDSGQGGRQFF.

The gene calls are TRBV7-3 and TRBJ2-3; 7 positions match TRBD2. Trimming at V came to 1 base and at J to 2 bases, leaving 6 bases not matched to a gene. The germline gives CDR1 SGHTA, CDR2 FQGTGA. The CDR3 loop spans 16 amino acids. The CDR3 DNA is TGTGCCAGCAGCTTAAACCCCAGCGGGGCCACAGATACGCAGTATTTT. This encodes CASSLNPSGATDTQYF.

The chain employs TRBV6-5 and TRBJ1-2; a possible D gene is TRBD1 (5 bases). CDR1 MNHEY and CDR2 SVGAGI come from the germline V gene. The ends were cut back, 6 bases at V and 6 bases at J, with 14 bases in the middle. There are 13 residues in the CDR3. CDR3 sequence: CASRSLGGNGYTF. The CDR3 nucleotides read TGTGCCAGCAGGTCCCTGGGGGGGAATGGCTACACCTTC.

The V call is TRBV30, the J call TRBJ1-2; D gene unclear. Trimming stripped 0 bases from V and 2 bases from J, with 16 bases between. Germline CDR1 reads GTSNPN; CDR2 reads SVGIG (reference sequence). CDR3 length: 16 residues. The CDR3 is CAWSVRWSRDNYGYTF. CDR3 DNA: TGTGCCTGGAGTGTACGTTGGAGCAGAGACAACTATGGCTACACCTTC. The entire variable domain, with the rest obtained from reference TRBV30 and TRBJ1-2, is as follows: SQTIHQWPATLVQPVGSPLSLECTVEGTSNPNLYWYRQAAGRGLQLLFYSVGIGQISSEVPQNLSASRPQDRQFILSSKKLLLSDSGFYLCAWSVRWSRDNYGYTFGSGTRLTVV.

V is TRBV5-5 and J is TRBJ1-5; TRBD1 might be the D (5 bases). Germline CDR1 is SGHKS and CDR2 is YYEKEE (reference sequence). Between the trimmed V and J ends, which lost 0 bases and 0 bases, there was a span of 16 bases. This CDR3 has 18 amino acids. The CDR3 region has the DNA TGTGCCAGCAGCTTGGATCCCAGGGCGGGCTATAGCAATCAGCCCCAGCATTTT. Translating gives CASSLDPRAGYSNQPQHF.

The CDR3 spells CAWSLNYEQYF. DNA of the CDR3: TGTGCCTGGAGCCTAAACTACGAGCAGTACTTC. This chain connects TRBV30 to TRBJ2-7; D is undetermined. The CDR3 runs 11 residues. CDR1 GTSNPN and CDR2 SVGIG come from the germline V gene (reference sequence). Trimming removed 3 bases at V and 3 bases at J, with 6 bases between.

This clone turned up a few times. The chain has TRBV30 and TRBJ1-6; 8 nucleotides align to TRBD1. V lost 2 bases, J lost 10 bases, and 4 bases stayed unmatched. The CDR3 has 13 residues. Germline CDR1 reads GTSNPN; CDR2 reads SVGIG (reference sequence). CDR3 coding DNA: TGTGCCTGGAGTCCAGGGGGCGGCTCACCCCTCCACTTT. The encoded protein is CAWSPGGGSPLHF.

This chain joins TRBV5-1 and TRBJ2-1, with 11 bases lining up with TRBD2. Germline CDR1 and CDR2: SGHRS and YFSETQ. CDR3 size: 15 residues. V dropped 5 bases and J dropped 1; count of bases not matched to a gene: 2. The CDR3 DNA is TGCGCCAGCAGGCCTAGCGGGGGGTCCTACAATGAGCAGTTCTTC. Translating gives CASRPSGGSYNEQFF.